The entry that follows covers one T cell receptor beta chain sequence. Here immunoSEQ multiplex PCR was the method, and the copy in TCRdb shows in-frame clones only, minus some. The profile shows tens of thousands of clones, about 86% of them singletons. CDR1 SGHKS and CDR2 YYEKEE come from the germline V gene (reference sequence). V was pared by 0 bases and J by 3 bases, with 12 bases between. The length of the CDR3 is 15 residues. This entry belongs to a study of blood T cell repertoires in COVID-19. The V gene is TRBV5-5, the J gene TRBJ1-1, with unresolved D. The sequence was collected from a woman in her sixties or seventies with acute or convalescent COVID-19. Sequenced material: peripheral blood. The CDR3 region is CASSLAPSSYTEAFF. The CDR3 nucleotides are TGTGCCAGCAGCTTGGCTCCCTCGAGCTACACTGAAGCTTTCTTT.